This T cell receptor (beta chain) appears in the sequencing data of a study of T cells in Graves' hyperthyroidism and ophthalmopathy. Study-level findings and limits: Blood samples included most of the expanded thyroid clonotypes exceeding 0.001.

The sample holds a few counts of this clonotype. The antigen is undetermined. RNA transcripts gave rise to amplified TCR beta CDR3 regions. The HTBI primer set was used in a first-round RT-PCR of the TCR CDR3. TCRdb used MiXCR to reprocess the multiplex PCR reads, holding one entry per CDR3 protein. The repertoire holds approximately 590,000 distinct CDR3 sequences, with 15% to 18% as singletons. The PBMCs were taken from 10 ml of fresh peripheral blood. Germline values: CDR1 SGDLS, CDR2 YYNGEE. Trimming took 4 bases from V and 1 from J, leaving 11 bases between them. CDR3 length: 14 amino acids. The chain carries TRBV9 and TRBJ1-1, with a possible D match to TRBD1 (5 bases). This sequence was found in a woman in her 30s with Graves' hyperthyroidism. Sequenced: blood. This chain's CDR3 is CASSLRDSNTEAFF. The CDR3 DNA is TGTGCCAGCAGCCTCCGGGACTCGAACACTGAAGCTTTCTTT.